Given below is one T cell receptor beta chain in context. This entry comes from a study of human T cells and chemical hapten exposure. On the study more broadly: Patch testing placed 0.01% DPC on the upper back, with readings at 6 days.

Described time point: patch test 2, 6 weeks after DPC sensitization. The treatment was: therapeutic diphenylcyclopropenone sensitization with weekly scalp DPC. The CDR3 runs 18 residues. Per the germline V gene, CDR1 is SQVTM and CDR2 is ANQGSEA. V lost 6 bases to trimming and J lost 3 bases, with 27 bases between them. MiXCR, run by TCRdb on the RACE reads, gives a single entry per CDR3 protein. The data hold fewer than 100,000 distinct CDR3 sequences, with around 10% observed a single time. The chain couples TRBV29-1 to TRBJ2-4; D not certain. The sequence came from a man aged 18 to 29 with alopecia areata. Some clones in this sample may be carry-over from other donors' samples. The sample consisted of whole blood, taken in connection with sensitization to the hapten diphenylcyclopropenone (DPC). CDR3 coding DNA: TGCAGCGTCGCGTCCGATAGACTTATCACCGGTGGCAAAAACATTCAGTACTTC. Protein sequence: CSVASDRLITGGKNIQYF. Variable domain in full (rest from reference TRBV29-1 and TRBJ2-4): SAVISQKPSRDICQRGTSLTIQCQVDSQVTMMFWYRQQPGQSLTLIATANQGSEATYESGFVIDKFPISRPNLTFSTLTVSNMSPEDSSIYLCSVASDRLITGGKNIQYFGAGTRLSVL.